This TCR beta chain stems from a study of CD8 T cells in Susac syndrome. V was shortened by 8 bases and J by 0 bases, with 11 bases between the two germline ends. The CDR3 extends over 15 amino acids. Per germline, CDR1 LNHNV and CDR2 YYDKDF (reference sequence). Definite or probable Susac syndrome was diagnosed using recently defined diagnostic criteria. After extraction with the RNeasy kit, about 0.5 to 1 ug of the RNA was reverse transcribed using random hexamers. TCRdb fed the immunoSEQ multiplex PCR reads into MiXCR, producing one record per CDR3 protein. This sample has about 83,000 distinct CDR3 sequences; just under 95% occur once, and the top ten carry 0.45% to 0.5%.

The genes are TRBV15 and TRBJ2-6; D is ambiguous. This receptor was obtained from a human donor with Susac syndrome. Sequences were obtained from CD8+ T cells from PBMCs. The CDR3 spells CATGVRSSGANVLTF. The CDR3 nucleotides read TGTGCCACCGGGGTCCGTAGCTCTGGGGCCAACGTCCTGACTTTC.